This T cell receptor (beta chain) was profiled in a study of CD8+ T cells in alopecia areata. cDNA prepared by RNA extraction and subsequent reverse transcription served as the template for sequencing. Here immunoSEQ multiplex PCR was the method, and the copy in TCRdb shows in-frame clones only, minus some. The table shows some 200,000 clones, with approximately 56% occurring only once. The germline V gene has CDR1 MNHEY and CDR2 SMNVEV (reference sequence). The CDR3 sequence is 14 residues long. Trimming shortened V by 6 bases and J by 13 bases, and 19 bases separated the two germline ends. This specimen consisted of CD4+ T cells sorted from blood, obtained at week 0. V usage is TRBV27 and J usage is TRBJ1-6; no definite D call. The TCR comes from a human donor with alopecia areata. The CDR3 region is CASSVVPKGNPLHF. The DNA of the CDR3 is TGTGCCAGCAGCGTAGTCCCTAAAGGGAACCCCCTCCACTTT.